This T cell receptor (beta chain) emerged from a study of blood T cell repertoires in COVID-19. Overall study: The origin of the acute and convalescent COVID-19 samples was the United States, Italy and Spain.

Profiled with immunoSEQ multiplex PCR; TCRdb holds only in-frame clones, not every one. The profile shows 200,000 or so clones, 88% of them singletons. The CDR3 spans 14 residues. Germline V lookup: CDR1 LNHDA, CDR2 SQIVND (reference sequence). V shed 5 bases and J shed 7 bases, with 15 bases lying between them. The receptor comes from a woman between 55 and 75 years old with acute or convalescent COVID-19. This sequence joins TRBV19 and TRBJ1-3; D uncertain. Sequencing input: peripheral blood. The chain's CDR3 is CASSPLSGRNTIYF. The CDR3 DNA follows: TGTGCCAGTAGTCCCCTGTCGGGGAGGAACACCATATATTTT.